This T cell receptor beta chain was identified in a study of blood T cell repertoires in COVID-19. Looking at the study overall: Collection of acute and convalescent COVID-19 samples took place in the United States, Italy and Spain. PBMCs, B-cell-depleted T cells, or T cells provided the cDNA or gDNA that made up the material.

Trimming removed 4 bases from V and 0 bases from J, with 12 bases in between. This CDR3 is 15 amino acids long. CDR1 SGDLS and CDR2 YYNGEE come from the germline V gene. In the source study's methods: By means of reference gene primer amplification, nucleated cell counts were estimated. Repertoires were generated with immunoSEQ multiplex PCR, while TCRdb's copy carries only in-frame clones and drops some. The DNA gave D and trimming, while V, J and clone size come from that table. The repertoire consists of tens of thousands of clones, with around 87% occurring once and the leading ten covering around 6.6%.

This receptor was identified in a man aged 55 to 70 with acute or convalescent COVID-19. This chain uses TRBV9 with TRBJ2-3; D is possibly TRBD1 (5 bases). Sequenced sample: peripheral blood. CDR3 residues: CASSSGLFSTDTQYF. In nucleotides, the CDR3 is TGTGCCAGCAGCTCAGGGTTGTTCAGCACAGATACGCAGTATTTT. Full variable domain (rest looked up from reference TRBV9 and TRBJ2-3): DSGVTQTPKHLITATGQRVTLRCSPRSGDLSVYWYQQSLDQGLQFLIQYYNGEERAKGNILERFSAQQFPDLHSELNLSSLELGDSALYFCASSSGLFSTDTQYFGPGTRLTVL.